One and the same sample provided the 19 T cell receptor beta chains below, sequenced in a study of blood T cell repertoires in COVID-19. Method: immunoSEQ multiplex PCR; TCRdb's copy keeps in-frame clones and lacks some. Of 110,000 to 150,000 clones listed, roughly 84% are singletons. Sequenced input: PBMCs or T cells enriched from blood (not recorded which). These receptors were taken from a man between 40 and 49 years old with acute COVID-19.

In nucleotides, the CDR3 is TGTGCCAGCAGCGTCCTACCGGGACAGACTAATGAAAAACTGTTTTTT. This sequence encodes CASSVLPGQTNEKLFF. V gene TRBV9 combines with J gene TRBJ1-4; 7 bases align to TRBD1. V was clipped by 2 bases and J by 2 bases; unmatched bases: 6. Germline V CDR1 and CDR2: SGDLS, YYNGEE. CDR3 length equals 16 residues.

This chain links TRBV28 with TRBJ1-5; TRBD1 is a possible D gene (5 bases). In germline, CDR1 is MDHEN, CDR2 SYDVKM. CDR3 length: 13 amino acids. Trimming removed 6 bases from V and 5 bases from J, with 11 bases in between. CDR3 in amino acids: CASSWGSYQPQHF. The CDR3 coding sequence is TGTGCCAGCAGCTGGGGCAGTTATCAGCCCCAGCATTTT. The variable domain in full, with the rest retrieved from reference TRBV28 and TRBJ1-5, is DVKVTQSSRYLVKRTGEKVFLECVQDMDHENMFWYRQDPGLGLRLIYFSYDVKMKEKGDIPEGYSVSREKKERFSLILESASTNQTSMYLCASSWGSYQPQHFGDGTRLSIL.

The CDR3 protein is CAIARDREANYGYTF. In DNA, the CDR3 is TGTGCCATCGCCCGGGACAGGGAGGCTAACTATGGCTACACCTTC. The chain has TRBV10-3 and TRBJ1-2, with TRBD1 matching over 9 bases. Germline loops: CDR1 ENHRY, CDR2 SYGVKD. The V gene end was trimmed by 8 bases and the J gene end by 0 bases; junction bases not matched to a gene: 7. The CDR3 length is 15 residues.

This chain uses TRBV30 with TRBJ2-5; no clear D gene. Trimming pared 4 bases from V and 2 bases from J, leaving 8 bases between. The CDR3 totals 12 residues. Germline V lookup: CDR1 GTSNPN, CDR2 SVGIG (reference sequence). The CDR3 loop is CAWNAVQETQYF. The CDR3 DNA sequence: TGTGCCTGGAATGCAGTTCAAGAGACCCAGTACTTC.

The chain combines TRBV28 with TRBJ2-7, with a weak D call TRBD1 (7 bases). The V gene's germline CDR1 is MDHEN and CDR2 SYDVKM. This CDR3 comprises 16 residues. The V end was cut by 5 bases, the J end by 6 bases, with 23 bases between. The CDR3 sequence: CASSTLQGGDLSEQYF. CDR3 coding DNA: TGTGCCAGCAGTACCCTCCAGGGGGGAGACCTCAGCGAGCAGTACTTC. Variable domain in full (rest from reference TRBV28 and TRBJ2-7): DVKVTQSSRYLVKRTGEKVFLECVQDMDHENMFWYRQDPGLGLRLIYFSYDVKMKEKGDIPEGYSVSREKKERFSLILESASTNQTSMYLCASSTLQGGDLSEQYFGPGTRLTVT.

The chain uses TRBV6-5 and TRBJ2-1, with 10 bases identical to TRBD2. Unmatched junction bases numbered 10, after V lost 2 bases and J lost 9 bases. CDR1 and CDR2 from the germline V gene are MNHEY and SVGAGI. This CDR3 comprises 16 residues. The CDR3 nucleotides read TGTGCCAGCAGTTACCACGACAGCGGGACTAGCGCTGAGCAGTTCTTC. It translates to CASSYHDSGTSAEQFF.

This sequence joins TRBV10-3 and TRBJ2-3; 10 bases map to TRBD1. CDR3 length equals 15 residues. V was pared by 3 bases and J by 4 bases, with 4 bases of the junction left unmatched. Germline V gene sequence: CDR1 ENHRY, CDR2 SYGVKD. The CDR3 DNA reads as TGTGCCATCAGTGATACCGGGACAGGGGCAGATACGCAGTATTTT. Its translation is CAISDTGTGADTQYF.

This chain joins TRBV7-9 and TRBJ2-3; 13 bases agree with TRBD2. Germline V gives CDR1 SEHNR, CDR2 FQNEAQ (reference sequence). The V gene end was trimmed by 6 bases and the J gene end by 9 bases; junction bases not matched to a gene: 9. The CDR3 length is 15 residues. The CDR3 DNA reads as TGTGCCAGCAGTGGACTAGCGGGGGTCGGAGGGACGCAGTATTTT. Its protein is CASSGLAGVGGTQYF. The full variable domain, in which reference TRBV7-9 and TRBJ2-3 provide the parts outside the CDR3, is DTGVSQNPRHKITKRGQNVTFRCDPISEHNRLYWYRQTLGQGPEFLTYFQNEAQLEKSRLLSDRFSAERPKGSFSTLEIQRTEQGDSAMYLCASSGLAGVGGTQYFGPGTRLTVL.

This clone was found a few times. The rearrangement joins TRBV3-1 (or the pseudogene TRBV3-2) to TRBJ2-3; D is unclear. The V gene's germline CDR1 is LGHDT and CDR2 YNNKEL (reference sequence). This CDR3 is built from 14 residues. V was trimmed by 4 bases and J by 3 bases, leaving 11 bases between them. The CDR3 DNA is TGTGCCAGCAGCCCCTATGGGCGAACAGATACGCAGTATTTT. Translated: CASSPYGRTDTQYF.

This clone was observed once. In DNA, the CDR3 is TGTGCCAGCAGTTTAGGGGGCCTTTTAGTGAAGACCCAGTACTTC. Translated, it gives CASSLGGLLVKTQYF. The chain links TRBV28 to TRBJ2-5; possibly TRBD1 for D (6 bases). There are 15 residues in the CDR3. Trimming stripped 2 bases from V and 6 bases from J, with 16 bases between. In germline, CDR1 is MDHEN, CDR2 SYDVKM.

This clone came up once. The J gene is TRBJ2-2, the V gene TRBV5-4, with TRBD1 matching over 7 bases. This CDR3 spans 18 amino acids. With 0 bases clipped from V and 5 bases from J, the junction kept 13 bases outside the gene matches. Germline values: CDR1 SGHNT, CDR2 YYREEE (reference sequence). The CDR3 sequence is CASSLDGFKGAITGELFF. CDR3 coding DNA: TGTGCCAGCAGCTTGGACGGCTTCAAGGGGGCGATAACCGGGGAGCTGTTTTTT.

V and J are TRBV7-8 and TRBJ1-5; possibly TRBD1 for D (5 bases). The CDR3 is 17 amino acids. Germline-derived CDR1 and CDR2 are SGHVS and FQNEAQ. Trimming cost V 0 bases and J 6 bases, with 18 bases left between them. The chain's CDR3 is CASSLARPGKVIQPQHF. CDR3 nucleotide sequence: TGTGCCAGCAGCTTAGCGCGCCCAGGGAAAGTTATTCAGCCCCAGCATTTT.

V and J are TRBV19 and TRBJ2-2; a weak D match, TRBD2 (5 bases). Germline V lookup: CDR1 LNHDA, CDR2 SQIVND (reference sequence). The CDR3 totals 16 residues. Between the trimmed V and J ends, which lost 4 bases and 6 bases, there was a span of 18 bases. CDR3 amino acids: CASSTEQNGESGELFF. DNA of the CDR3: TGTGCCAGTAGTACCGAACAAAATGGGGAGTCCGGGGAGCTGTTTTTT.

CDR3: CASSPFHEDSEQYF. CDR3 DNA: TGTGCCAGCAGCCCGTTCCACGAGGACTCCGAGCAGTACTTC. The V call is TRBV6-5, the J call TRBJ2-7; a possible D gene is TRBD2 (5 bases). The germline gives CDR1 MNHEY, CDR2 SVGAGI. Trimming left V 6 bases short and J 6 bases short, with 18 bases between. The CDR3 contains 14 residues.

This rearrangement joins TRBV2 to TRBJ1-3; D gene unclear. Trimming removed 6 bases at V and 0 bases at J, with 6 bases between. This CDR3 has 13 amino acids. Germline loops: CDR1 SNHLY, CDR2 FYNNEI. CDR3 coding DNA: TGTGCCAGCAGGGCCACCTCTGGAAACACCATATATTTT. Encoded protein: CASRATSGNTIYF.

The gene calls are TRBV30 and TRBJ1-4, with a possible D match to TRBD1 (5 bases). The CDR3 has 13 residues. With 0 bases removed from V and 8 bases from J, the gap between germline ends came to 10 bases. CDR1 GTSNPN and CDR2 SVGIG come from the germline V gene (reference sequence). CDR3 in amino acids: CAWSVRGLEKLFF. The CDR3 DNA reads TGTGCCTGGAGTGTAAGGGGCTTAGAAAAACTGTTTTTT.

This sequence joins TRBV2 and TRBJ2-1, with D unclear. This CDR3 spans 14 amino acids. V was shortened by 5 bases and J by 5 bases, with 13 bases between the two germline ends. Germline values: CDR1 SNHLY, CDR2 FYNNEI. CDR3: CASSRQVRNNEQFF. For the CDR3, the DNA is TGTGCCAGCAGTCGTCAGGTTCGCAACAATGAGCAGTTCTTC.

The chain uses TRBV15 and TRBJ2-3; 10 positions agree with TRBD2. The CDR3 is 16 amino acids. The germline gives CDR1 LNHNV, CDR2 YYDKDF (reference sequence). J lost 5 bases, V lost 1 base, and 6 bases had no gene match. The CDR3 nucleotides read TGTGCCACCAGCAGAGCTCTAGCGGGAGTAGGAGATACGCAGTATTTT. Protein product: CATSRALAGVGDTQYF. Variable domain in full (rest from reference TRBV15 and TRBJ2-3): DAMVIQNPRYQVTQFGKPVTLSCSQTLNHNVMYWYQQKSSQAPKLLFHYYDKDFNNEADTPDNFQSRRPNTSFCFLDIRSPGLGDTAMYLCATSRALAGVGDTQYFGPGTRLTVL.

The gene calls are TRBV29-1 and TRBJ2-7; a possible D gene is TRBD1 (6 bases). The length of the CDR3 is 14 residues. Germline loops: CDR1 SQVTM, CDR2 ANQGSEA. V dropped 6 bases and J dropped 3 bases, with 18 bases sitting between them. The CDR3 is CSVRDRDKIYEQYF. The DNA for the CDR3 is TGCAGCGTCCGCGACCGGGACAAGATCTACGAGCAGTACTTC.